This TCR beta chain was identified in a study of blood T cell repertoires in COVID-19. In the source study's methods: Reference gene primers were amplified, and this amplification served to estimate nucleated cell counts. Profiling relied on immunoSEQ multiplex PCR, and the TCRdb table lists in-frame clones only, not all of them. That table supplies the V and J calls and clone size; D and trimming were determined from the DNA. The sample shows 300,000 or so clones, about 85% of them seen only once. Participants were aged about 18 to 100 years from 20 to 30 US areas. Germline V gene lookup returns CDR1 MNHEY and CDR2 SMNVEV (reference sequence). The CDR3 contains 14 residues. Trimming at V came to 5 bases and at J to 4 bases, leaving 4 bases not matched to a gene. This clone occurred once.

The sample comprised PBMCs or T cells enriched from blood (not recorded which). The receptor comes from a young woman who had recovered from COVID-19. The rearrangement uses TRBV27 and TRBJ1-1; 10 bases match TRBD1. This chain's CDR3 is CASSPDRGATEAFF. CDR3 bases: TGTGCCAGCAGTCCGGACAGGGGGGCCACTGAAGCTTTCTTT.